The clone carrying this TCR beta chain came up a few times. This record comes from a study of blood T cell repertoires in COVID-19. Study-level background: Material from acute and convalescent COVID-19 was sourced from the United States, Italy and Spain. PBMCs, B-cell-depleted T cells, or T cells provided the cDNA or gDNA that made up the material.

Trimming left V 4 bases short and J 0 bases short, with 19 bases between. The CDR3 loop spans 18 amino acids. The germline V gene has CDR1 SGHRS and CDR2 YFSETQ. In the authors' workflow: Reference gene primer amplification gave nucleated cell count estimates. The data were produced by immunoSEQ multiplex PCR, yet TCRdb's version contains in-frame clones alone and is incomplete. The D gene and trimming were derived from the DNA, and the V and J assignments and clone size from that table. The sample has roughly 250,000 clones; roughly 90% are singletons. Sequencing was performed on peripheral blood. The rearrangement joins TRBV5-1 to TRBJ2-2, with D possibly being TRBD1 (5 bases). The sequence was collected from a man aged 55 to 70 who had recovered from COVID-19. The CDR3 is CASSPGTGYLANTGELFF. The CDR3 DNA reads TGCGCCAGCAGCCCCGGAACAGGATACCTTGCGAACACCGGGGAGCTGTTTTTT.